The 3 T cell receptor beta chains given below trace back to one sample, sequenced in a study of T cell clones after liver transplantation. Assay: immunoSEQ multiplex PCR; the TCRdb copy retains only in-frame clones and omits some. The repertoire consists of tens of thousands of clones, with 82% occurring once and the leading ten covering less than 0.6%. Specimen: CD4+ T cells from blood, collected approximately 3.5 years after liver transplant. The receptor source for this set is a human patient who received a liver transplant. Some T cells may arise from the graft donor.

The chain combines TRBV29-1 with TRBJ2-1, with 10 bases lining up with TRBD2. Germline loops: CDR1 SQVTM, CDR2 ANQGSEA. CDR3 length equals 15 residues. Trimming at V came to 0 bases and at J to 6 bases, leaving 5 bases not matched to a gene. The DNA for the CDR3 is TGCAGCGTTGAAGATCGGGCTAGCGGGAGCAATGAGCAGTTCTTC. Protein sequence: CSVEDRASGSNEQFF.

CDR3 sequence: CASSPGEGVTQYF. For the CDR3, the DNA is TGTGCCAGCAGCCCCGGAGAAGGGGTGACCCAGTACTTC. The chain is built from TRBV7-2 and TRBJ2-5; a weak D match, TRBD1 (5 bases). From germline, CDR1 is SGHTA and CDR2 FQGNSA. CDR3 size: 13 residues. V was pared by 5 bases and J by 7 bases, with 14 bases between.

The J gene is TRBJ1-5, the V gene TRBV6-5; the D is unclear. The CDR3 sequence is 15 residues long. CDR1 is MNHEY, CDR2 SVGAGI, per germline. Between the trimmed V and J ends, which lost 7 bases and 1 base, there was a span of 14 bases. DNA for the CDR3: TGTGCCAGCACCCAATCAATCATAAGCAATCAGCCCCAGCATTTT. Its translation: CASTQSIISNQPQHF.